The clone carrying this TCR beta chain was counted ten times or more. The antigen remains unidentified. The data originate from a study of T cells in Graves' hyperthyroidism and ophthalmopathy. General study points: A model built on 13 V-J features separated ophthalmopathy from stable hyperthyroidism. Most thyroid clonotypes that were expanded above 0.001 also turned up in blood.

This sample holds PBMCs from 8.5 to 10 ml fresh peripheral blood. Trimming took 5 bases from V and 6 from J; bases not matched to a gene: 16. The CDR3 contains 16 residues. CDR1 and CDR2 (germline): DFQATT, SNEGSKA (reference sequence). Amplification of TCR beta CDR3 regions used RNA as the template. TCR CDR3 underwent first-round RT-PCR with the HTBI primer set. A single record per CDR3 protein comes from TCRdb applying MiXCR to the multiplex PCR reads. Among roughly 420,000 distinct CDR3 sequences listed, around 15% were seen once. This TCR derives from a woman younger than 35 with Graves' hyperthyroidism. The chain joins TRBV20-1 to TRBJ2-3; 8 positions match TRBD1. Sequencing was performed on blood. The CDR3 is CSAGQGPGLKSDTQYF. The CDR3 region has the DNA TGCAGTGCTGGACAGGGTCCGGGTCTAAAGTCGGATACGCAGTATTTT.